This TCR beta chain came from a study of vaccination and CD4 T cells after COVID-19. A word on this clonotype: Its matching antigen is unknown.

Treatment meaning: roughly 10-day PBMC culture with coronavirus spike peptide pools or control peptides (ViraFEST assay). Positive PCR tests came between March and December 2020, ahead of the US Alpha, Beta and Delta variants. PBMCs were cultured at some 2.1 million per well with 7.5 to 10 IU/ml IL-2 and 8 to 10 ug/ml peptide pools. The Oncomine TCR Beta short-read assay was what sequenced the DNA obtained from cultured CD4+ T cells. TCRdb re-analysed the PCR reads in MiXCR, keeping a single row per CDR3 protein. In the table there are roughly 3,500 distinct CDR3 sequences, roughly three quarters of which are singletons. The sequenced sample was CD4+ T cells from blood, cultured in vitro. The source is a human donor who had recovered from COVID-19.

CDR3 sequence reads: CSASIVPQVDEQFF. The CDR3 bases are TGCAGTGCTAGTATAGTCCCCCAGGTCGATGAGCAGTTCTTC. This chain joins TRBV20-1 and TRBJ2-1, with D uncertain. The V end was cut by 3 bases, the J end by 8 bases, with 17 bases between. CDR3 length: 14 residues. Germline CDR1 is DFQATT and CDR2 is SNEGSKA (reference sequence).